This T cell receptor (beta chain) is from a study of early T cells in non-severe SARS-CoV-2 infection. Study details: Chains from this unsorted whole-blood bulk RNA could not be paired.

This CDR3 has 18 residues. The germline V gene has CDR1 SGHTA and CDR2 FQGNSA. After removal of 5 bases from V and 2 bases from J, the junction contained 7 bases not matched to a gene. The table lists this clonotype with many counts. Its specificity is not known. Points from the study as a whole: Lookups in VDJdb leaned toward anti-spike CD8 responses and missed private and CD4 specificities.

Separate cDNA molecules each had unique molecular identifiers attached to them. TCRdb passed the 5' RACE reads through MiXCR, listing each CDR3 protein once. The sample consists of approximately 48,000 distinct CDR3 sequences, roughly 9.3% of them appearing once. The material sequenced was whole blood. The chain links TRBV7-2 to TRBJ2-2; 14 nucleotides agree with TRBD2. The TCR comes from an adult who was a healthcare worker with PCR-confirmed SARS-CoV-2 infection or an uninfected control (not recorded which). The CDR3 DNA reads TGTGCCAGCAGCACAGGACTAGCGGGAGGTCGAAACACCGGGGAGCTGTTTTTT. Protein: CASSTGLAGGRNTGELFF. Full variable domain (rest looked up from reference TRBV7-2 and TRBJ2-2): GAGVSQSPSNKVTEKGKDVELRCDPISGHTALYWYRQSLGQGLEFLIYFQGNSAPDKSGLPSDRFSAERTGGSVSTLTIQRTQQEDSAVYLCASSTGLAGGRNTGELFFGEGSRLTVL.